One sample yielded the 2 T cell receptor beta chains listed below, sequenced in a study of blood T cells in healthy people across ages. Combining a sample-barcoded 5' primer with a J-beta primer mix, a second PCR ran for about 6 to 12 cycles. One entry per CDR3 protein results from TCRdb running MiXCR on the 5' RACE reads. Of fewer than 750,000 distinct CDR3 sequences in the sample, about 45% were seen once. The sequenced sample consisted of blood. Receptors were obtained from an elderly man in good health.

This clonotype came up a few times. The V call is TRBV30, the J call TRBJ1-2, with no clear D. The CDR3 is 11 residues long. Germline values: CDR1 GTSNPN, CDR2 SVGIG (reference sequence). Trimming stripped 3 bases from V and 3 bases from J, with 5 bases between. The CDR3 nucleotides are TGTGCCTGGAGGGAGGACTATGGCTACACCTTC. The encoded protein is CAWREDYGYTF.

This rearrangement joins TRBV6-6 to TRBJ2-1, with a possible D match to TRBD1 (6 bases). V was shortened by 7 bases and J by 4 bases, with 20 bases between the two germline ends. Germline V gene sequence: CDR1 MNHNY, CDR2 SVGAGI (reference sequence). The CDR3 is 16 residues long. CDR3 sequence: CASTQTWDTDYNEQFF. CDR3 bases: TGTGCCAGCACCCAAACCTGGGACACTGATTACAATGAGCAGTTCTTC.